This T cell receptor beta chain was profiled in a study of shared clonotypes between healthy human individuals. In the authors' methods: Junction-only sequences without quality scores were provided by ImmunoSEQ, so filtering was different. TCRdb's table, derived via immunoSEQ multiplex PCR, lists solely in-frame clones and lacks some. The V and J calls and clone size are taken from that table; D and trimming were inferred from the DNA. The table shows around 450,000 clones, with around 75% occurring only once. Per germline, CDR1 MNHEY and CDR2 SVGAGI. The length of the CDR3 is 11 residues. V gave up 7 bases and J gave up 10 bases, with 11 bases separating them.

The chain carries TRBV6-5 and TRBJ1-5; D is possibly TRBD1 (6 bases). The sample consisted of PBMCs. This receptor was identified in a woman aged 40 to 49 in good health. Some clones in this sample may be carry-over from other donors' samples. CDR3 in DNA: TGTGCCAGCAAGAGGGGGACACCCCAGCATTTT. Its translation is CASKRGTPQHF.